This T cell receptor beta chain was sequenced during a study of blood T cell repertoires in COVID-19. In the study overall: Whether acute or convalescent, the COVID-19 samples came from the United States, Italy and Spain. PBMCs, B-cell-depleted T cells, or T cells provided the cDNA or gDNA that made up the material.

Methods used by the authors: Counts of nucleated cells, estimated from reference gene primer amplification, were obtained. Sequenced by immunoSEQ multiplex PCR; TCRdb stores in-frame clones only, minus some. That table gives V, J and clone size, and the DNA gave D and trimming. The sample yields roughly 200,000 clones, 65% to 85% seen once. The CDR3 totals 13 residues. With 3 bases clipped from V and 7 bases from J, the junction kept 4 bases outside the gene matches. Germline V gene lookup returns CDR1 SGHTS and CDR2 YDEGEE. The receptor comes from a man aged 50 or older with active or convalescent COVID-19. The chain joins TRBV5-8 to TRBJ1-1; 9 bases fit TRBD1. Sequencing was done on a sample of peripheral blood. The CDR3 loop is CASSWDREDEAFF. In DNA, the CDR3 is TGTGCCAGCAGCTGGGACAGGGAGGATGAAGCTTTCTTT.